A selection of T cell receptor beta chains follows, all from one sample in a study of CD8+ T cells in alopecia areata. The data were produced by immunoSEQ multiplex PCR, yet TCRdb's version contains in-frame clones alone and is incomplete. This repertoire shows about 200,000 clones, 58% found once; its top ten account for 5.5%. The starting material was CD4+ T cells sorted from blood, obtained at week 24, from a patient treated with tofacitinib. The receptor set was obtained from a human donor with alopecia areata. CDR3s include the opening cysteine and the closing phenylalanine or tryptophan. A D gene is named only where the DNA matches it firmly. Some rows mark clone size as missing; the rest say once, few, many or name a class of expanded clone.

CDR3nt: TGTGCCAGCAGCTTATCGGGACTAGTGGCTTACGAGCAGTACTTC
CDR3aa: CASSLSGLVAYEQYF
d_gene: TRBD2
abundance: NA
v_gene: TRBV7-2
j_gene: TRBJ2-7

CDR3nt: TGTGCCAGCAGCGAACAAGGACAGGATTTT
CDR3aa: CASSEQGQDF
d_gene: TRBD1
abundance: NA
v_gene: TRBV7-9
j_gene: TRBJ2-3

CDR3nt: TGTGCCAGCAGTGCCCGAGTACAGGGGTCAATCTATGGCTACACCTTC
CDR3aa: CASSARVQGSIYGYTF
d_gene: TRBD1
abundance: few
v_gene: TRBV6-1
j_gene: TRBJ1-2

CDR3nt: TGTGCCAGCAGTTACGAGCCTAGCGGGTACAATGAGCAGTTCTTC
CDR3aa: CASSYEPSGYNEQFF
d_gene: TRBD2
abundance: NA
v_gene: TRBV6-5
j_gene: TRBJ2-1

CDR3nt: TGTGCCTGGACCACAGGGGATTTTAGTCAGCCCCAGCATTTT
CDR3aa: CAWTTGDFSQPQHF
d_gene: TRBD1
abundance: NA
v_gene: TRBV30
j_gene: TRBJ1-5

CDR3nt: TGTGCCTGGAGTGTCGGTGGGGCCATTCAGTACTTC
CDR3aa: CAWSVGGAIQYF
d_gene: NA
abundance: NA
v_gene: TRBV30
j_gene: TRBJ2-4

CDR3nt: TGTGCCAGCATTGGGGGGCCGAACACCGGGGAGCTGTTTTTT
CDR3aa: CASIGGPNTGELFF
d_gene: NA
abundance: few
v_gene: TRBV25-1
j_gene: TRBJ2-2

CDR3nt: TGTGCCATCAGTGGCTCGGATCACCTAAAACCCACAGATACGCAGTATTTT
CDR3aa: CAISGSDHLKPTDTQYF
d_gene: NA
abundance: NA
v_gene: TRBV10-3
j_gene: TRBJ2-3

CDR3nt: TGTGCCAGCAGGGCCGGGACTAGCGGACTTCCCGGAACAGATACGCAGTATTTT
CDR3aa: CASRAGTSGLPGTDTQYF
d_gene: TRBD2
abundance: NA
v_gene: TRBV2
j_gene: TRBJ2-3

CDR3nt: TGCAGCGTTAACAGGGATTTGACAGATACGCAGTATTTT
CDR3aa: CSVNRDLTDTQYF
d_gene: NA
abundance: NA
v_gene: TRBV29-1
j_gene: TRBJ2-3

CDR3nt: TGCGCCAGCAGCTTGCTAGGCGAGAACACTGAAGCTTTCTTT
CDR3aa: CASSLLGENTEAFF
d_gene: NA
abundance: NA
v_gene: TRBV5-1
j_gene: TRBJ1-1

CDR3nt: TGTGCCAGCAGCTTAAACGACAACTACGAGCAGTACTTC
CDR3aa: CASSLNDNYEQYF
d_gene: NA
abundance: NA
v_gene: TRBV7-9
j_gene: TRBJ2-7

CDR3nt: TGTGCCAGCAGCTCAGGATTGGACAGACAAGAGACCCAGTACTTC
CDR3aa: CASSSGLDRQETQYF
d_gene: NA
abundance: NA
v_gene: TRBV7-2
j_gene: TRBJ2-5

CDR3nt: TGTGCCAGCAGCACCGGACAGGGGAACACTGAAGCTTTCTTT
CDR3aa: CASSTGQGNTEAFF
d_gene: TRBD1
abundance: NA
v_gene: TRBV9
j_gene: TRBJ1-1

CDR3nt: TGTGCCAGCAGCTTACTGGGGGGTTCTGAAGCTTTCTTT
CDR3aa: CASSLLGGSEAFF
d_gene: NA
abundance: NA
v_gene: TRBV13
j_gene: TRBJ1-1

CDR3nt: TGCGCCAGCAGCCCCCAGGGGACGGCCTCTGGAAACACCATATATTTT
CDR3aa: CASSPQGTASGNTIYF
d_gene: NA
abundance: NA
v_gene: TRBV5-1
j_gene: TRBJ1-3

CDR3nt: TGTGCCATCAGTGGGATGACAGGGGGGGACGAGCAGTACTTC
CDR3aa: CAISGMTGGDEQYF
d_gene: TRBD1
abundance: NA
v_gene: TRBV10-3
j_gene: TRBJ2-7

CDR3nt: TGTGCCAGCCAGACAGGAATTGGTGGAGAGACCCAGTACTTC
CDR3aa: CASQTGIGGETQYF
d_gene: NA
abundance: NA
v_gene: TRBV5-4
j_gene: TRBJ2-5

CDR3nt: TGTGCCAGCAGCAGGAACACAGATACGCAGTATTTT
CDR3aa: CASSRNTDTQYF
d_gene: NA
abundance: NA
v_gene: TRBV6-1
j_gene: TRBJ2-3

CDR3nt: TGTGCCAGCAGCGTAGGTCGCGACGGCTATGGCTACACCTTC
CDR3aa: CASSVGRDGYGYTF
d_gene: NA
abundance: NA
v_gene: TRBV9
j_gene: TRBJ1-2

CDR3nt: TGTGCCAGCAGCGTATCAGGGAGGGCCGGAGTTGGCTACACCTTC
CDR3aa: CASSVSGRAGVGYTF
d_gene: NA
abundance: NA
v_gene: TRBV9
j_gene: TRBJ1-2

CDR3nt: TGTGCCAGCAGCGCTTGGAATTCACCCCTCCACTTT
CDR3aa: CASSAWNSPLHF
d_gene: NA
abundance: once
v_gene: TRBV5-4
j_gene: TRBJ1-6